The subject of this entry is one TCR beta chain. Those enrolled in Seattle joined during active infection and were followed longitudinally afterward. CDR1 is MNHEY, CDR2 SVGAGI, per germline. J lost 4 bases, V lost 5 bases, and 7 bases had no gene match. The CDR3 runs 15 residues. This entry is derived from a study of blood T cell repertoires in COVID-19. Study-level background: COVID-19 samples from acute and convalescent phases originated in the United States, Italy and Spain. From T cells, B-cell-depleted T cells, or PBMCs came the material, which was cDNA or gDNA.

Source study methods: Estimates of nucleated cell counts were drawn from the amplification of reference gene primers. This table comes from immunoSEQ multiplex PCR, and its TCRdb copy is limited to in-frame clones, with some not included. From that table come the V and J calls and clone size; the DNA was used to work out D and trimming. Of tens of thousands of clones in the sample, around nine tenths were seen once. Specimen: peripheral blood. This chain uses TRBV6-5 with TRBJ2-5; TRBD2 agrees at 10 bases. The source of this sequence is a man between 45 and 60 years old with COVID-19, enrolled during active disease. The CDR3 reads CASSRSGRQGETQYF. Here the CDR3 DNA reads TGTGCCAGCAGTCGTAGCGGGAGGCAGGGAGAGACCCAGTACTTC.